These T cell receptor beta chains were read from a single sample in a study of response to subunit inactivated influenza vaccine. TCRdb reprocessed the RT-PCR reads with MiXCR, giving one entry per CDR3 protein. The table includes about half a million distinct CDR3 sequences, 25% detected once. The sequenced sample was CD4+ T cells sorted from PBMCs, obtained 5 to 6 days after vaccination. The receptors here all came from a man in his forties or fifties who received an inactivated influenza vaccine. CDR3s include the opening cysteine and the closing phenylalanine or tryptophan. Fields, in order: clone size, J gene, D gene, V gene, CDR3 protein, CDR3 DNA. D genes are given only for firm matches. Some rows have no size entry. The others give once, few or many, or a class for an expanded clone.

clone size: few; J gene: TRBJ2-4; D gene: TRBD1; V gene: TRBV5-1; CDR3 protein: CASSPTGVWDIQYF; CDR3 DNA: TGCGCCAGCAGCCCTACAGGGGTTTGGGACATTCAGTACTTC
clone size: .; J gene: TRBJ2-3; D gene: .; V gene: TRBV20-1; CDR3 protein: CSARDPQRSTDTQYF; CDR3 DNA: TGCAGTGCTAGAGACCCACAGCGGAGCACAGATACGCAGTATTTT
clone size: .; J gene: TRBJ1-4; D gene: .; V gene: TRBV29-1; CDR3 protein: CSVALQGAQKLFF; CDR3 DNA: TGCAGCGTCGCCCTTCAGGGAGCTCAAAAACTGTTTTTT
clone size: .; J gene: TRBJ1-4; D gene: .; V gene: TRBV12-3/TRBV12-4; CDR3 protein: CASGAGEGEKLFF; CDR3 DNA: TGTGCCTCAGGGGCAGGGGAAGGGGAAAAACTGTTTTTT
clone size: .; J gene: TRBJ2-2; D gene: .; V gene: TRBV29-1; CDR3 protein: CSVSAGNTGELFF; CDR3 DNA: TGCAGCGTTTCGGCAGGGAACACCGGGGAGCTGTTTTTT
clone size: many; J gene: TRBJ2-1; D gene: TRBD1; V gene: TRBV12-3/TRBV12-4; CDR3 protein: CASRPSGGTGIPPLFF; CDR3 DNA: TGTGCCAGCCGCCCCTCTGGTGGGACAGGGATCCCCCCTCTCTTCTTC
clone size: .; J gene: TRBJ1-1; D gene: .; V gene: TRBV29-1; CDR3 protein: CSVAGGSSSYYTEAFF; CDR3 DNA: TGCAGCGTTGCTGGGGGCAGTTCTTCTTATTACACTGAAGCTTTCTTT
clone size: few; J gene: TRBJ1-5; D gene: .; V gene: TRBV28; CDR3 protein: CATATDSNQPQHF; CDR3 DNA: TGTGCCACGGCGACAGATAGCAATCAGCCCCAGCATTTT
clone size: .; J gene: TRBJ2-5; D gene: TRBD2; V gene: TRBV30; CDR3 protein: CAWNPAGEETQYF; CDR3 DNA: TGTGCCTGGAACCCGGCGGGAGAAGAGACCCAGTACTTC
clone size: .; J gene: TRBJ2-5; D gene: .; V gene: TRBV7-9; CDR3 protein: CASSSKETQYF; CDR3 DNA: TGTGCCAGCAGCTCGAAAGAGACCCAGTACTTC
clone size: .; J gene: TRBJ1-2; D gene: .; V gene: TRBV21-1; CDR3 protein: CASSNRSQGDNDGYTF; CDR3 DNA: TGTGCCAGCAGCAATCGATCGCAGGGGGATAATGATGGCTACACCTTC
clone size: few; J gene: TRBJ2-3; D gene: .; V gene: TRBV7-2; CDR3 protein: CASSLLGGSTDTQYF; CDR3 DNA: TGTGCCAGCAGCTTATTAGGGGGGAGCACAGATACGCAGTATTTT
clone size: many; J gene: TRBJ2-5; D gene: TRBD2; V gene: TRBV7-2; CDR3 protein: CASTRGGGSATQYF; CDR3 DNA: TGTGCCAGCACCCGGGGGGGAGGGTCCGCGACCCAGTACTTC
clone size: few; J gene: TRBJ2-5; D gene: .; V gene: TRBV6-1; CDR3 protein: CATQKPGPGTQYF; CDR3 DNA: TGTGCCACCCAAAAACCGGGACCGGGGACCCAGTACTTC
clone size: .; J gene: TRBJ2-7; D gene: .; V gene: TRBV7-6; CDR3 protein: CASSLMLASMGHF; CDR3 DNA: TGTGCCAGCAGCCTGATGTTAGCGAGCATGGGGCACTTC
clone size: .; J gene: TRBJ2-5; D gene: TRBD2; V gene: TRBV7-2; CDR3 protein: CASSLAHLAGGGQYF; CDR3 DNA: TGTGCCAGCAGCTTAGCTCATCTAGCGGGAGGGGGCCAGTACTTC
clone size: few; J gene: TRBJ2-7; D gene: .; V gene: TRBV5-6; CDR3 protein: CASSSGPHETYEQYF; CDR3 DNA: TGTGCCAGCAGCTCGGGACCGCATGAGACCTACGAGCAGTACTTC
clone size: few; J gene: TRBJ1-2; D gene: .; V gene: TRBV12-3/TRBV12-4; CDR3 protein: CASSPYREGGYGYTF; CDR3 DNA: TGTGCCAGCAGTCCTTACCGGGAGGGGGGCTATGGCTACACCTTC
clone size: .; J gene: TRBJ2-7; D gene: .; V gene: TRBV20-1; CDR3 protein: CCARDPTGRKTYEQYF; CDR3 DNA: TGCTGTGCTAGAGATCCAACAGGACGAAAAACCTACGAGCAGTACTTC
clone size: few; J gene: TRBJ2-7; D gene: .; V gene: TRBV7-9; CDR3 protein: CASSSLRGIGEQYF; CDR3 DNA: TGTGCCAGCAGCAGCCTTCGTGGGATTGGCGAGCAGTACTTC
clone size: .; J gene: TRBJ1-1; D gene: .; V gene: TRBV19; CDR3 protein: CASSIWEANTEAFF; CDR3 DNA: TGTGCCAGTAGTATATGGGAGGCCAACACTGAAGCTTTCTTT
clone size: .; J gene: TRBJ1-2; D gene: .; V gene: TRBV12-3/TRBV12-4; CDR3 protein: CASSLMGAAGYTF; CDR3 DNA: TGTGCCAGCAGTCTAATGGGTGCCGCTGGCTACACCTTC
clone size: .; J gene: TRBJ1-2; D gene: .; V gene: TRBV29-1; CDR3 protein: CSGGVSNYGYTF; CDR3 DNA: TGCAGCGGTGGGGTTTCTAACTATGGCTACACCTTC
clone size: many; J gene: TRBJ2-5; D gene: .; V gene: TRBV6-2/TRBV6-3; CDR3 protein: CASSYSRFSRQETQYF; CDR3 DNA: TGTGCCAGCAGTTACTCGAGGTTCTCGCGACAAGAGACCCAGTACTTC
clone size: .; J gene: TRBJ1-1; D gene: TRBD1; V gene: TRBV10-3; CDR3 protein: CAAGGDTEAFF; CDR3 DNA: TGTGCCGCAGGGGGAGACACTGAAGCTTTCTTT
clone size: .; J gene: TRBJ2-5; D gene: .; V gene: TRBV29-1; CDR3 protein: CSVGRGTEETQYF; CDR3 DNA: TGCAGCGTTGGGAGGGGGACAGAAGAGACCCAGTACTTC
clone size: .; J gene: TRBJ2-3; D gene: .; V gene: TRBV6-2/TRBV6-3; CDR3 protein: CASSYSTGGVSTDTQYF; CDR3 DNA: TGTGCCAGCAGTTACTCCACAGGAGGTGTTTCCACAGATACGCAGTATTTT
clone size: few; J gene: TRBJ2-1; D gene: TRBD2; V gene: TRBV27; CDR3 protein: CASTLSRATSGGRNNEQFF; CDR3 DNA: TGTGCCAGCACTCTCTCCCGCGCCACTAGCGGGGGCAGAAACAATGAGCAGTTCTTC
clone size: few; J gene: TRBJ2-5; D gene: TRBD1; V gene: TRBV29-1; CDR3 protein: CSAGQGTETQYF; CDR3 DNA: TGCAGCGCTGGACAGGGGACGGAGACCCAGTACTTC
clone size: few; J gene: TRBJ2-5; D gene: .; V gene: TRBV30; CDR3 protein: CAWRFSGTQYF; CDR3 DNA: TGTGCCTGGAGATTCAGCGGAACCCAGTACTTC
clone size: few; J gene: TRBJ1-2; D gene: .; V gene: TRBV12-3/TRBV12-4; CDR3 protein: CASSLGGWGGSGYTF; CDR3 DNA: TGTGCCAGCAGTTTAGGAGGCTGGGGGGGCTCCGGCTACACCTTC
clone size: .; J gene: TRBJ2-1; D gene: TRBD2; V gene: TRBV20-1; CDR3 protein: CSARDFSGGPDEQFF; CDR3 DNA: TGCAGTGCTAGAGATTTTTCGGGGGGGCCTGATGAGCAGTTCTTC
clone size: .; J gene: TRBJ1-2; D gene: .; V gene: TRBV12-3/TRBV12-4; CDR3 protein: CASSFGVLNYGYTF; CDR3 DNA: TGTGCCAGCAGTTTTGGGGTTCTTAACTATGGCTACACCTTC
clone size: .; J gene: TRBJ2-1; D gene: .; V gene: TRBV28; CDR3 protein: CASSFLAEGNEQFF; CDR3 DNA: TGTGCCAGCAGTTTTTTGGCGGAAGGGAATGAGCAGTTCTTC
clone size: .; J gene: TRBJ2-7; D gene: .; V gene: TRBV6-2/TRBV6-3; CDR3 protein: CASTRGPGQIYYEQYF; CDR3 DNA: TGTGCCAGCACCCGCGGCCCGGGACAAATCTACTACGAGCAGTACTTC
clone size: .; J gene: TRBJ2-1; D gene: TRBD2; V gene: TRBV3-1; CDR3 protein: CASSQRASGPYNEQFF; CDR3 DNA: TGTGCCAGCAGCCAGCGAGCTAGCGGGCCCTACAATGAGCAGTTCTTC
clone size: few; J gene: TRBJ1-6; D gene: .; V gene: TRBV20-1; CDR3 protein: CSARDAFNSPLHF; CDR3 DNA: TGCAGTGCTAGAGACGCCTTTAATTCACCCCTCCACTTT
clone size: few; J gene: TRBJ2-7; D gene: TRBD1; V gene: TRBV6-5; CDR3 protein: CASSYTGGFYEQYF; CDR3 DNA: TGTGCCAGCAGTTACACAGGGGGCTTCTACGAGCAGTACTTC
clone size: few; J gene: TRBJ1-1; D gene: .; V gene: TRBV15; CDR3 protein: CATRSMANTEAFF; CDR3 DNA: TGTGCCACCCGGAGTATGGCGAACACTGAAGCTTTCTTT
clone size: .; J gene: TRBJ2-7; D gene: .; V gene: TRBV14; CDR3 protein: CASSQAWDGEQYF; CDR3 DNA: TGTGCCAGCAGCCAAGCATGGGATGGGGAGCAGTACTTC